This T cell receptor beta chain is drawn from a study of blood T cell repertoires in COVID-19. Produced via immunoSEQ multiplex PCR; TCRdb's table is partial and in-frame only. The table lists 200,000 to 250,000 clones, over 75% of them singletons. Grouping used clinical history reported by participants in a survey and questionnaire. Per germline, CDR1 SGHTA and CDR2 FQGTGA. This CDR3 has 18 residues. Trimming cost V 3 bases and J 8 bases; bases outside gene matches: 14. The V call is TRBV7-3, the J call TRBJ1-4, with TRBD1 matching 11 bases. The source material was PBMCs or T cells enriched from blood (not recorded which). The source of this sequence is a man aged 35 to 55 who had recovered from COVID-19. CDR3 DNA sequence: TGTGCCAGCAGCTTCCAATCGGGGGACAGGGGGTATCGAGAAAAACTGTTTTTT. Protein product: CASSFQSGDRGYREKLFF.